This TCR beta chain was recorded in a study of technical replicates of blood from a handful of donors. Assay used: immunoSEQ multiplex PCR; TCRdb lists only in-frame clones, some missing. This sample has more than 75,000 clones; 95% to 97% occur once, and the top ten carry approximately 0.36%. The table lists this clone with a count of one. The CDR3 spans 16 residues. V was clipped by 1 base and J by 1 base; unmatched bases: 6. The germline gives CDR1 SEHNR, CDR2 FQNEAQ (reference sequence). The chain is built from TRBV7-9 and TRBJ2-7, with 8 bases fitting TRBD1. Material: T cells isolated from PBMCs. This TCR came from a human donor in good health. The DNA of the CDR3 is TGTGCCAGCAGCTTAGAATGGACAGGGCCATCCTACGAGCAGTACTTC. It yields the protein CASSLEWTGPSYEQYF.